Listed below are T cell receptor beta chains from one sample, sequenced in a study of T cells after yellow fever vaccination. Each CDR3 protein gets one entry after TCRdb re-called the 5' RACE reads with MiXCR. Found here are hundreds of thousands of distinct CDR3 sequences, approximately 19% of them singletons; the top ten hold 15% to 20%. The material was PBMCs, obtained before the yellow fever booster vaccination. Receptors were obtained from a man aged 18-30 years who received the YFV17D yellow fever vaccine. Both conserved end residues are part of each CDR3. D genes are given only for firm matches. The size entry is marked missing in some rows and otherwise reads once, few, many or a size class.

>14|TRBV7-9|-|TRBD1|TRBJ2-7
TGTGCCAGCAGCGACCGGACAGGGTCCTACGAGCAGTACTTC
CASSDRTGSYEQYF
>15|TRBV4-1|-|-|TRBJ1-1
TGCGCCAGCAGCCAAGATCAGGGTATTGCCACTGAAGCTTTCTTT
CASSQDQGIATEAFF
>15|TRBV15|few|-|TRBJ2-2
TGTGCCACCAGCAGAGGGACACTCAACACCGGGGAGCTGTTTTTT
CATSRGTLNTGELFF
>15|TRBV6-1|-|TRBD1|TRBJ1-1
TGTGCCAGCATCCCAAAGGGGGCAGGGGGGACTGAAGCTTTCTTT
CASIPKGAGGTEAFF
>19|TRBV28|few|TRBD2|TRBJ2-3
TGTGCCAGCAGTTTCCGAGCGGGGGGGCATAAGTCAGAGATAGATACGCAGTATTTT
CASSFRAGGHKSEIDTQYF
>16|TRBV4-3|-|-|TRBJ2-1
TGCGCCAGCAGCCAAGATGTCAGGGTCTCGTACAATGAGCAGTTCTTC
CASSQDVRVSYNEQFF
>13|TRBV7-9|few|-|TRBJ1-3
TGTGCCAGCAGTCCCCCTCAGGGAAACACCATATATTTT
CASSPPQGNTIYF
>13|TRBV20-1|-|-|TRBJ1-2
TGCAGTGCGCAAGCGGGACAACCTTATGGCTACACCTTC
CSAQAGQPYGYTF
>15|TRBV4-3|-|-|TRBJ2-7
TGCGCCAGCAGCCAAGATGTCACGCCCTCCTACGAGCAGTACTTC
CASSQDVTPSYEQYF
>15|TRBV6-5|many|TRBD2|TRBJ2-1
TGTGCCAGCAGTGGGACTAGCGGGGGCTACAATGAGCAGTTCTTC
CASSGTSGGYNEQFF
>15|TRBV4-3|-|TRBD1|TRBJ2-1
TGCGCCAGCAGCCAAAGACAGGGGTCCTACAATGAGCAGTTCTTC
CASSQRQGSYNEQFF
>12|TRBV12-3/TRBV12-4|-|-|TRBJ1-4
TGTGCCAGCAGTTTGATCGGGGAAGGGAGGTTTTTT
CASSLIGEGRFF
>11|TRBV20-1|-|-|TRBJ1-1
TGCAGTGCTACTCCAGCGAGTGAAGCTTTCTTT
CSATPASEAFF
>17|TRBV4-3|-|TRBD2|TRBJ2-3
TGCGCCAGCAGCCAAGGACCTACTAGCGGCTTAACCTATACGCAGTATTTT
CASSQGPTSGLTYTQYF
>17|TRBV10-3|-|TRBD1|TRBJ1-2
TGTGCCATCAGTGAGCAAGGACAGGGGGCTCCTAACTATGGCTACACCTTC
CAISEQGQGAPNYGYTF
>13|TRBV29-1|few|TRBD1|TRBJ1-2
TGCAGCGTGCCCAGGGGGGGACGGGGTGGCTACACCTTC
CSVPRGGRGGYTF
>15|TRBV5-4|-|-|TRBJ2-5
TGTGCCAGCAGCCGCCTGGGGGGGGCTCAAGAGACCCAGTACTTC
CASSRLGGAQETQYF
>16|TRBV9|-|-|TRBJ2-7
TGTGCCAGCAGCGTAGATCGAGCCTCGAGCTCCTACGAGCAGTACTTC
CASSVDRASSSYEQYF
>13|TRBV20-1|-|TRBD1|TRBJ1-2
TGCAGTGCTAGAAAACAGGGGGCGGGTGGCTACACCTTC
CSARKQGAGGYTF
>15|TRBV6-5|-|-|TRBJ2-3
TGTGCCAGCAGCCCATCCTGGGGCGCGACAGATACGCAGTATTTT
CASSPSWGATDTQYF
>14|TRBV6-5|-|TRBD1|TRBJ1-2
TGTGCCAGCAGCCCCGGGACAGCTTTATATGGCTACACCTTC
CASSPGTALYGYTF
>16|TRBV27|few|-|TRBJ1-5
TGTGCCAGCAGTTTGTCAGGCGGGGGGAGCAATCAGCCCCAGCATTTT
CASSLSGGGSNQPQHF
>15|TRBV27|few|-|TRBJ1-2
TGTGCCAGCAGTTTATCGGGCAGCTCCTACTATGGCTACACCTTC
CASSLSGSSYYGYTF
>13|TRBV18|few|-|TRBJ1-1
TGTGCCAGCTCACCACCGACCAGTGGAAGAGCTTTCTTT
CASSPPTSGRAFF
>15|TRBV7-8|few|-|TRBJ1-4
TGTGCCAGCAGCTTACGAGGATGGGGTACGGAAAAACTGTTTTTT
CASSLRGWGTEKLFF
>12|TRBV20-1|few|-|TRBJ2-1
TGCAGTGCTAGAGGCCTGAACAATGAGCAGTTCTTC
CSARGLNNEQFF
>15|TRBV7-6|-|-|TRBJ1-4
TGTGCCAGCAGTTCGGGCCTTTTCCTGGGGGAAAAACTGTTTTTT
CASSSGLFLGEKLFF
>14|TRBV6-2/TRBV6-3|few|TRBD1|TRBJ1-5
TGTGCCAGCAACTACGGGGACAGGATCGAGCCCCAGCATTTT
CASNYGDRIEPQHF
>14|TRBV20-1|few|TRBD1|TRBJ2-5
TGCAGTGCTAGCATGAACACAGGGGGCGAGACCCAGTACTTC
CSASMNTGGETQYF
>18|TRBV6-5|few|-|TRBJ2-6
TGTGCCAGCACGGGGGGTTCCAGGGGGAGTTCTGGGGCCAACGTCCTGACTTTC
CASTGGSRGSSGANVLTF
>15|TRBV9|few|TRBD1|TRBJ1-2
TGTGCCAGCAGCGTAGGCCGGACAGGGCCTAGGGGCTACACCTTC
CASSVGRTGPRGYTF